This T cell receptor (beta chain) was recovered during a study of control samples from healthy donors and cancer patients. The V end lost 0 bases, the J end lost 0 bases, and 8 bases lay between the germline ends. The CDR3 has 14 residues. CDR1 GTSNPN and CDR2 SVGIG come from the germline V gene (reference sequence). Libraries were prepared by immunoSEQ multiplex PCR; TCRdb keeps only in-frame clonotypes and omits some of them. The sample holds about 140,000 clones, around nine tenths seen once. The TCR originated in a man between 18 and 29 years old in good health. J is TRBJ1-1 and V is TRBV30; D is ambiguous. Sequencing was carried out using blood. As DNA, the CDR3 is TGTGCCTGGAGTGTAAACCGACTGAACACTGAAGCTTTCTTT. It yields the protein CAWSVNRLNTEAFF. Drawing the rest from reference TRBV30 and TRBJ1-1, the complete variable domain is SQTIHQWPATLVQPVGSPLSLECTVEGTSNPNLYWYRQAAGRGLQLLFYSVGIGQISSEVPQNLSASRPQDRQFILSSKKLLLSDSGFYLCAWSVNRLNTEAFFGQGTRLTVV.